The 30 T cell receptor beta chains below come from one sample, sequenced in a study of regulatory T cells in long-lasting Graves disease. Time point of the sample: persistent/refractory GD, antithyroid drugs over 5 years with positive TRAb. Researchers made the TCR library from RNA that was extracted from PBMCs. Libraries of TCR beta came from iRepertoire HTBI primers plus Arm-PCR of CDR3 regions. TCRdb analysed the multiplex PCR reads with MiXCR anew, one entry per CDR3 protein. The sample shows roughly 500,000 distinct CDR3 sequences, 20% to 25% of them seen only once. Here the sequenced sample was peripheral blood mononuclear cells (PBMCs), taken when the disease was refractory, from a patient treated with antithyroid drugs. The source of these receptors is a female donor with Graves disease.

As to this clonotype: It may be a read error: a sequence one base away is much more abundant. The chain combines TRBV27 with TRBJ2-2; D is ambiguous. The length of the CDR3 is 14 residues. The V end lost 6 bases, the J end lost 3 bases, and 11 bases lay between the germline ends. Germline V gene data show CDR1 as MNHEY and CDR2 as SMNVEV (reference sequence). The CDR3 here is CASSSDDYTGELFF. For the CDR3, the DNA is TGTGCCAGCAGCTCGGACGACTACACCGGGGAGCTGTTTTTT.

This rearrangement joins TRBV7-2 to TRBJ1-1; 9 bases agree with TRBD1. The J segment lost 0 bases and the V segment lost 5 bases, leaving 7 bases of the junction unmatched. This CDR3 region has 16 residues. Germline CDR1 SGHTA, CDR2 FQGNSA. The DNA for the CDR3 is TGTGCCAGCAGCAGGGGGGGACAGGGTTTGAACACTGAAGCTTTCTTT. It is translated as CASSRGGQGLNTEAFF. The whole variable domain, filled in from reference TRBV7-2 and TRBJ1-1, reads GAGVSQSPSNKVTEKGKDVELRCDPISGHTALYWYRQSLGQGLEFLIYFQGNSAPDKSGLPSDRFSAERTGGSVSTLTIQRTQQEDSAVYLCASSRGGQGLNTEAFFGQGTRLTVV.

This clonotype was found many times. This chain links TRBV28 with TRBJ2-6; D is possibly TRBD1 (5 bases). Germline V lookup: CDR1 MDHEN, CDR2 SYDVKM. The CDR3 is made up of 15 amino acids. Deletions cut 5 bases from V and 2 bases from J, with 10 bases between. The CDR3 is CASSNQGPGANVLTF. Here the CDR3 DNA reads TGTGCCAGCAGTAACCAGGGCCCTGGGGCCAACGTCCTGACTTTC.

This chain uses TRBV7-8 with TRBJ1-3; D possibly corresponds to TRBD1 (5 bases). CDR1 and CDR2 (germline): SGHVS, FQNEAQ. V was shortened by 5 bases and J by 1 base, with 12 bases between the two germline ends. This CDR3 is 15 amino acids long. CDR3 nucleotides: TGTGCCAGCAGCCCTACCAGGGTGTCTGGAAACACCATATATTTT. Protein sequence: CASSPTRVSGNTIYF. Based on the CDR3 plus reference TRBV7-8 and TRBJ1-3, the full variable domain is GAGVSQSPRYKVAKRGQDVALRCDPISGHVSLFWYQQALGQGPEFLTYFQNEAQLDKSGLPSDRFFAERPEGSVSTLKIQRTQQEDSAVYLCASSPTRVSGNTIYFGEGSWLTVV.

This clonotype has more than one count but fewer than ten. The chain has TRBV7-8 and TRBJ2-7; 7 bases align to TRBD1. CDR1 is SGHVS and CDR2 is FQNEAQ in the germline V gene. The CDR3 is 14 amino acids. V gave up 5 bases and J gave up 4 bases; unmatched junction bases: 8. CDR3 DNA: TGTGCCAGCAGCCCCTCCATCAGGGGGTACGAGCAGTACTTC. Translated: CASSPSIRGYEQYF. Full variable domain (outside the CDR3, taken from reference TRBV7-8 and TRBJ2-7): GAGVSQSPRYKVAKRGQDVALRCDPISGHVSLFWYQQALGQGPEFLTYFQNEAQLDKSGLPSDRFFAERPEGSVSTLKIQRTQQEDSAVYLCASSPSIRGYEQYFGPGTRLTVT.

This clonotype was observed a handful of times. The chain recombines TRBV5-6 with TRBJ1-2; 8 bases fit TRBD1. CDR1 is SGHDT and CDR2 is YYEEEE in the germline V gene. The length of the CDR3 is 13 residues. J gave up 7 bases and V 6 bases, and 8 bases lay outside the gene matches. The chain's CDR3 is CASTIDRGSGYTF. The DNA of the CDR3 is TGTGCCAGCACCATTGACAGGGGAAGTGGCTACACCTTC. The variable domain in full, completed from reference TRBV5-6 and TRBJ1-2, reads DAGVTQSPTHLIKTRGQQVTLRCSPKSGHDTVSWYQQALGQGPQFIFQYYEEEERQRGNFPDRFSGHQFPNYSSELNVNALLLGDSALYLCASTIDRGSGYTFGSGTRLTVV.

At least ten counts were recorded for this clonotype. The CDR3, as DNA: TGTGCCAGCAGCTTAGGGCGGGGAGCCTACGAGCAGTACTTC. Translating gives CASSLGRGAYEQYF. This chain connects TRBV27 to TRBJ2-7, with a weak D call TRBD2 (6 bases). Germline V gives CDR1 MNHEY, CDR2 SMNVEV (reference sequence). Trimming removed 6 bases from V and 2 bases from J, with 14 bases in between. CDR3 size: 14 residues.

The CDR3 sequence: CASSQLLGLAGASSYEQYF. CDR3 coding DNA: TGTGCCAGCAGTCAACTATTGGGACTAGCGGGGGCAAGCTCCTACGAGCAGTACTTC. This chain uses TRBV28 with TRBJ2-7; 14 nucleotides agree with TRBD2. V lost 5 bases and J lost 0; bases outside the gene matches: 12. CDR1 is MDHEN, CDR2 SYDVKM, per germline. The CDR3 covers 19 residues. Full variable domain (missing parts from reference TRBV28 and TRBJ2-7): DVKVTQSSRYLVKRTGEKVFLECVQDMDHENMFWYRQDPGLGLRLIYFSYDVKMKEKGDIPEGYSVSREKKERFSLILESASTNQTSMYLCASSQLLGLAGASSYEQYFGPGTRLTVT.

The sample holds a few counts of this clonotype. This chain connects TRBV9 to TRBJ2-2, with 10 bases aligning to TRBD2. CDR3 size: 16 residues. V gave up 3 bases and J gave up 4 bases; unmatched junction bases: 6. Germline assignment: CDR1 SGDLS and CDR2 YYNGEE. CDR3 sequence reads: CASSGGLAFFTGELFF. The CDR3, as DNA: TGTGCCAGCAGCGGGGGACTAGCGTTCTTCACCGGGGAGCTGTTTTTT.

This sequence joins TRBV6-2 or TRBV6-3 and TRBJ2-7, with TRBD1 as a possible D gene (5 bases). The CDR3 covers 14 residues. V lost 8 bases and J 3 bases, leaving 17 bases between the germline ends. Germline CDR1 and CDR2: MNHEY and SVGEGT. The CDR3 protein is CASSQDGQVYEQYF. In nucleotides, the CDR3 is TGTGCCAGCTCACAGGACGGCCAGGTCTACGAGCAGTACTTC.

At least ten counts were recorded for this clonotype. The rearrangement uses TRBV6-5 and TRBJ1-6, with no clear D. V lost 0 bases and J lost 5, with 8 bases in between. The CDR3 loop spans 15 amino acids. CDR1 and CDR2 (germline): MNHEY, SVGAGI. The CDR3 DNA follows: TGTGCCAGCAGTTACTCGAAGCCAGATAATTCACCCCTCCACTTT. It encodes CASSYSKPDNSPLHF.

The chain joins TRBV19 to TRBJ1-1, with TRBD1 matching 9 bases. Germline V gene sequence: CDR1 LNHDA, CDR2 SQIVND (reference sequence). The J segment lost 2 bases and the V segment lost 3 bases, leaving 4 bases of the junction unmatched. The CDR3 has 15 amino acids. The DNA of the CDR3 is TGTGCCAGTAGTATTGAGGACAGGGGCAACACTGAAGCTTTCTTT. It is translated as CASSIEDRGNTEAFF.

This clonotype was recorded at least ten times. The gene calls are TRBV2 and TRBJ2-5; D not certain. V gave up 6 bases and J gave up 5 bases, with 7 bases separating them. CDR1 and CDR2 from the germline V gene are SNHLY and FYNNEI. The length of the CDR3 is 11 residues. This CDR3 is CASRTGETQYF. For the CDR3, the DNA is TGTGCCAGCAGGACCGGGGAGACCCAGTACTTC. Together with reference TRBV2 and TRBJ2-5, the CDR3 gives the full variable domain: EPEVTQTPSHQVTQMGQEVILRCVPISNHLYFYWYRQILGQKVEFLVSFYNNEISEKSEIFDDQFSVERPDGSNFTLKIRSTKLEDSAMYFCASRTGETQYFGPGTRLLVL.

There are many counts of this clonotype. The rearrangement links TRBV6-1 to TRBJ1-5; maybe TRBD1 (6 bases). The V end was cut by 6 bases, the J end by 4 bases, with 13 bases between. The CDR3 sequence is 14 residues long. Germline assignment: CDR1 MNHNS and CDR2 SASEGT. The CDR3 DNA is TGTGCCAGCAGCCCGGGACAAGAGAATCAGCCCCAGCATTTT. Protein: CASSPGQENQPQHF.

In its sample, this clonotype was seen many times. CDR3: CASTPGQGISYGYTF. In nucleotides, the CDR3 is TGTGCCAGCACCCCGGGACAGGGAATTTCCTATGGCTACACCTTC. The chain employs TRBV28 and TRBJ1-2; 9 bases fit TRBD1. This CDR3 comprises 15 residues. V lost 7 bases to trimming and J lost 4 bases; unmatched junction nucleotides: 10. Germline assignment: CDR1 MDHEN and CDR2 SYDVKM.

In its sample, this clonotype was seen many times. V and J are TRBV2 and TRBJ2-7, with 7 bases lining up with TRBD1. The CDR3 is made up of 15 amino acids. In germline, CDR1 is SNHLY, CDR2 FYNNEI. The V segment lost 1 base and the J segment 0 bases; nucleotides outside the gene matches: 3. CDR3 region: CASSEGKGASYEQYF. The CDR3 nucleotides read TGTGCCAGCAGTGAAGGGAAGGGGGCCTCCTACGAGCAGTACTTC. Filled out from reference TRBV2 and TRBJ2-7, the complete variable domain reads EPEVTQTPSHQVTQMGQEVILRCVPISNHLYFYWYRQILGQKVEFLVSFYNNEISEKSEIFDDQFSVERPDGSNFTLKIRSTKLEDSAMYFCASSEGKGASYEQYFGPGTRLTVT.

This clonotype was detected many times. The chain is built from TRBV6-1 and TRBJ1-1; the match to TRBD1 covers 9 bases. V shed 6 bases and J 4 bases; nucleotides not matched to a gene: 12. This CDR3 spans 16 amino acids. Per germline, CDR1 MNHNS and CDR2 SASEGT. The DNA for the CDR3 is TGTGCCAGCAGATATCGGACAGGGGCCCCTGGCACTGAAGCTTTCTTT. This translates into CASRYRTGAPGTEAFF.

This clonotype has more than one count but fewer than ten. The chain joins TRBV11-3 to TRBJ2-1, with TRBD2 identical over 12 bases. CDR3 length: 21 amino acids. With V trimmed by 1 base and J by 4 bases, 17 bases remained unmatched. Germline V gives CDR1 SGHNT, CDR2 YENEEA. The CDR3 DNA sequence: TGTGCCAGCAGCTTAGTAATCGGACTAGCGGGACCCAAACTGAATTACAATGAGCAGTTCTTC. Encoded protein: CASSLVIGLAGPKLNYNEQFF.

This clonotype was seen ten or more times. This chain joins TRBV7-3 and TRBJ1-4; the match to TRBD1 covers 10 bases. Trimming took 6 bases from V and 5 from J; bases not matched to a gene: 6. The germline gives CDR1 SGHTA, CDR2 FQGTGA. The CDR3 loop spans 15 amino acids. The CDR3 spells CASSRTGGPNEKLFF. Written as DNA, the CDR3 is TGTGCCAGCAGTCGGACAGGGGGGCCGAATGAAAAACTGTTTTTT.

V and J are TRBV6-1 and TRBJ2-2; D gene uncertain. CDR3 length equals 15 residues. Trimming stripped 6 bases from V and 1 base from J, with 12 bases between. CDR1 MNHNS and CDR2 SASEGT come from the germline V gene. In DNA form, the CDR3 reads TGTGCCAGCAGCCCCGTCGACTGGAACACCGGGGAGCTGTTTTTT. Protein product: CASSPVDWNTGELFF.

This clonotype was counted at least ten times. The gene calls are TRBV7-9 and TRBJ2-7; D not resolved. Germline-derived CDR1 and CDR2 are SEHNR and FQNEAQ (reference sequence). This CDR3 contains 12 residues. The V end lost 3 bases, the J end lost 4 bases, and 7 bases lay between the germline ends. The CDR3 protein is CASSLGVYEQYF. The DNA for the CDR3 is TGTGCCAGCAGCTTGGGTGTATACGAGCAGTACTTC.

Of note for this clonotype: A much bigger clone sits one base away, suggesting this may be a read error. The chain carries TRBV11-2 and TRBJ1-1, with a weak D call TRBD1 (5 bases). The CDR3 runs to 13 residues. From germline, CDR1 is SGHAT and CDR2 FQNNGV. The CDR3 region is CASSLVEGSEASF. CDR3 bases: TGTGCCAGCAGCTTAGTTGAGGGGTCTGAAGCTTCCTTT.

Only a few counts were recorded for this clonotype. The CDR3: CASSRIQGVHQPQHF. CDR3 DNA: TGTGCCAGTAGCAGGATCCAGGGAGTGCATCAGCCCCAGCATTTT. The chain carries TRBV19 and TRBJ1-5; tentative D call: TRBD1 (5 bases). Germline V lookup: CDR1 LNHDA, CDR2 SQIVND (reference sequence). This CDR3 region has 15 residues. The V gene lost 6 bases and the J gene lost 5 bases, with 17 bases spanning the gap.

The chain combines TRBV9 with TRBJ2-5; the D is unclear. The CDR3 length is 15 residues. The germline V and J ends were trimmed by 3 bases and 0 bases, with 12 bases remaining between them. Germline V gives CDR1 SGDLS, CDR2 YYNGEE. CDR3 in DNA: TGTGCCAGCAGCGCTCAGAGCCTGTACCAAGAGACCCAGTACTTC. This encodes CASSAQSLYQETQYF.

This clonotype was recorded at least ten times. The V gene is TRBV5-1, the J gene TRBJ2-2; D is uncertain. The CDR3 runs to 15 residues. Germline values: CDR1 SGHRS, CDR2 YFSETQ. Trimming left V 4 bases short and J 4 bases short, with 14 bases between. This CDR3 reads CASSLTLQGTGELFF. CDR3 coding DNA: TGCGCCAGCAGCCTCACTCTCCAAGGCACCGGGGAGCTGTTTTTT.

The J gene is TRBJ2-1, the V gene TRBV29-1, with a weak D call TRBD2 (6 bases). Germline CDR1 reads SQVTM; CDR2 reads ANQGSEA. V was shortened by 3 bases and J by 5 bases, with 17 bases between the two germline ends. This CDR3 comprises 15 residues. CDR3 nucleotides: TGCAGCGTTGAGGGACTTCCTGATGGGCACAATGAGCAGTTCTTC. Residues: CSVEGLPDGHNEQFF.

The chain recombines TRBV29-1 with TRBJ2-2; 12 bases are shared with TRBD2. This CDR3 spans 15 amino acids. V dropped 3 bases and J dropped 5; count of bases not matched to a gene: 4. Looked up from germline, CDR1 is SQVTM and CDR2 is ANQGSEA. The CDR3 DNA follows: TGCAGCGTTGAGCTACTAGCGGGAGGTACCGGGGAGCTGTTTTTT. Amino acid sequence: CSVELLAGGTGELFF.

The V call is TRBV10-3, the J call TRBJ1-1, with D unclear. CDR3 length: 14 residues. V lost 0 bases and J 1 base, leaving 6 bases between the germline ends. The V gene's germline CDR1 is ENHRY and CDR2 SYGVKD. The CDR3 sequence: CAISESRSNTEAFF. In DNA form, the CDR3 reads TGTGCCATCAGTGAGTCTAGGTCGAACACTGAAGCTTTCTTT.

The J gene is TRBJ2-2, the V gene TRBV27; TRBD1 aligns across 11 bases. The CDR3 covers 16 residues. Trimming took 4 bases from V and 3 from J; bases not matched to a gene: 4. Germline assignment: CDR1 MNHEY and CDR2 SMNVEV (reference sequence). The CDR3 region has the DNA TGTGCCAGCAGTTGGACAGGGGGCGGGGACACCGGGGAGCTGTTTTTT. The encoded protein is CASSWTGGGDTGELFF.

The table lists this clonotype with a few counts. V gene TRBV3-1 combines with J gene TRBJ1-1; 8 bases fit TRBD1. J lost 11 bases, V lost 4 bases, and 9 bases had no gene match. The germline gives CDR1 LGHDT, CDR2 YNNKEL (reference sequence). CDR3 size: 13 residues. This CDR3 reads CASSRGQAVEAFF. CDR3 bases: TGTGCCAGCAGCCGGGGACAGGCGGTCGAGGCTTTCTTT. Filled out from reference TRBV3-1 and TRBJ1-1, the complete variable domain reads DTAVSQTPKYLVTQMGNDKSIKCEQNLGHDTMYWYKQDSKKFLKIMFSYNNKELIINETVPNRFSPKSPDKAHLNLHINSLELGDSAVYFCASSRGQAVEAFFGQGTRLTVV.